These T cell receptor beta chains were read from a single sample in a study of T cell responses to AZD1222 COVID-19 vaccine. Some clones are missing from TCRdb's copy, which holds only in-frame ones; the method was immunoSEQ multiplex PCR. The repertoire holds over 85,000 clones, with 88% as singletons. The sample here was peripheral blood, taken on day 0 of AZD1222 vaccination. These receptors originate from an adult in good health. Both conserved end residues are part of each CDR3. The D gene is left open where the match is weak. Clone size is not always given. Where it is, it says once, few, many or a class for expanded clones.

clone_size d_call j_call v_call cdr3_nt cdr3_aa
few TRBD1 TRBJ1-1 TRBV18 TGTGCCAGCTCACCACCTGGGACAGGGAAGAACACTGAAGCTTTCTTT CASSPPGTGKNTEAFF
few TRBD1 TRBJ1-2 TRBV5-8 TGTGCCAGCAGAAGCCGGGACAGGGGGCTCTATGGCTACACCTTC CASRSRDRGLYGYTF
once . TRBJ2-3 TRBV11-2 TGTGCCAGCAGCGTTCGGACCACAGATACGCAGTATTTT CASSVRTTDTQYF
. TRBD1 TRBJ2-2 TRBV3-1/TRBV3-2 TGTGCCAGCAGCAACAGGGGGAAGACCGGGGAGCTGTTTTTT CASSNRGKTGELFF
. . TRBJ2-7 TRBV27 TGTGCCAGCAGTTTATGGCAGGGTCAAGGCGAGCAGTACTTC CASSLWQGQGEQYF
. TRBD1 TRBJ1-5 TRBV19 TGTGCCAGTATGAAGACAGGGGTTAGCAATCAGCCCCAGCATTTT CASMKTGVSNQPQHF
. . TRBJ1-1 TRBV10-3 TGTGCCATCAGGACTTTGAACACTGAAGCTTTCTTT CAIRTLNTEAFF
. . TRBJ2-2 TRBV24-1 TGTGCCACCAGTGACACTCAAGGGGACACCGGGGAGCTGTTTTTT CATSDTQGDTGELFF
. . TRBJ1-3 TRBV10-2 TGCGCCAGCAGCAGTAGTCTCCAGAACACCATATATTTT CASSSSLQNTIYF
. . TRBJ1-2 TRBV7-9 TGTGCCAGCAGCCTTGCGACCGTGGGGGGTTTGCATGGCTACACCTTC CASSLATVGGLHGYTF
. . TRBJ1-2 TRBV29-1 TGCAGCGTTGAAGACCCCGAGTCCAGGTCCGGCTACACCTTC CSVEDPESRSGYTF
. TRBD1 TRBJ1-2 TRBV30 TGTGCCTTTTCCGGGACAGGGGGCTTCGACTATGGCTACACCTTC CAFSGTGGFDYGYTF
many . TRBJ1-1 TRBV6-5 TGTGCCAGCAGTTACTCTGGAAAAGGGACCTCGGCTTTCTTT CASSYSGKGTSAFF
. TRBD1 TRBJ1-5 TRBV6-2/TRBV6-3 TGTGCCAGCAGCCACCCAAGTCAGGACAGGGACAATCAGCCCCAGCATTTT CASSHPSQDRDNQPQHF
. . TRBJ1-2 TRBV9 TGTGCCAGCAGCCAGTATAAGGGGCCCGATGGCTACACCTTC CASSQYKGPDGYTF
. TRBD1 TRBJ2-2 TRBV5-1 TGCGCCAGCGGGACAGTTAACACCGGGGAGCTGTTTTTT CASGTVNTGELFF
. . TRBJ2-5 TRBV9 TGTGCCAGCAGCGCCCTTGAGGAGACCCAGTACTTC CASSALEETQYF
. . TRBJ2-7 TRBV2 TGTGCCAGCAGTGAAGGGGCCGCCCTCTACGAGCAGTACTTC CASSEGAALYEQYF
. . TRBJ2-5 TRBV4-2 TGTGCCAGCAGCCAAGGACCGACACGCGGGGACACGCAAGAGACCCAGTACTTC CASSQGPTRGDTQETQYF
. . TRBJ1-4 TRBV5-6 TGTGCCAGCAGCTTATGGAAGAATGAAAAACTGTTTTTT CASSLWKNEKLFF
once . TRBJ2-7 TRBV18 TGTGCCAGCTCACAAGGGGACGAGCAGTACTTC CASSQGDEQYF
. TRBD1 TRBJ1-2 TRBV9 TGTGCCAGCAGCCTCGGACAGGGGAACTATGGCTACACCTTC CASSLGQGNYGYTF
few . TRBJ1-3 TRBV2 TGTGCCAGCAGGTCGGGGGCCGCAGATGGAAACACCATATATTTT CASRSGAADGNTIYF
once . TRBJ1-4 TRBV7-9 TGTGCCAGCAGCTTACCACCCCGGGGGGCAATTGAAAAACTGTTTTTT CASSLPPRGAIEKLFF
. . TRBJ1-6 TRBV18 TGTGCCAGCTCCCCCGGCGGCGATGGGTCACCCCTCCACTTT CASSPGGDGSPLHF
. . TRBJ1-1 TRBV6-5 TGTGCCAGCAGTTACCTTGAGAACACTGAAGCTTTCTTT CASSYLENTEAFF
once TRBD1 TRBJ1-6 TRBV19 TGTGCCAGTAGTCGGATGGGACAGGATGATAATTCACCCCTCCACTTT CASSRMGQDDNSPLHF
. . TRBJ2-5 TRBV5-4 TGTGCCAGCAGCCCCTGGACCGGCGAGACCCAGTACTTC CASSPWTGETQYF
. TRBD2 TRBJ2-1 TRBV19 TGTGCCAGTACCCCCAGACTAGCGGGCCGTTACAATGAGCAGTTCTTC CASTPRLAGRYNEQFF
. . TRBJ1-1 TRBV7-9 TGTGCCAGCAGCTCGAGGGGGGTCCGGAGCACTGAAGCTTTCTTT CASSSRGVRSTEAFF
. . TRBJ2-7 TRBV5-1 TGCGCCAGCAGCTTTGGCGGCGGCTCCTACGAGCAGTACTTC CASSFGGGSYEQYF
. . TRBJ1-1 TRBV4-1 TGCGCCAGCAGCCAACCACAGGGGAACACTGAAGCTTTCTTT CASSQPQGNTEAFF
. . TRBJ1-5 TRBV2 TGTGCCAGCAGTGAAGAGACAGCTGTCAATCAGCCCCAGCATTTT CASSEETAVNQPQHF
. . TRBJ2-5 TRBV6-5 TGTGCCAGCAGTTACTCGCCAGGATCGAAAGAGACCCAGTACTTC CASSYSPGSKETQYF
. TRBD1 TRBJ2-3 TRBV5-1 TGCGCCAGCAGCTTGAATCAGGGGGCCCGGACAGATACGCAGTATTTT CASSLNQGARTDTQYF
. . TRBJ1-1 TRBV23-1 TGCGCCAGCAGTCAACCTCGGCCTCAGGGGACACGGATGAACACTGAAGCTTTCTTT CASSQPRPQGTRMNTEAFF
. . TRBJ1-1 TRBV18 TGTGCCAGCTCAGCGGGGGGTATAGAAAATGAAGCTTTCTTT CASSAGGIENEAFF
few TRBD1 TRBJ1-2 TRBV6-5 TGTGCCAGCAGTTACACCGGGACAGGGAACTATGGCTACACCTTC CASSYTGTGNYGYTF
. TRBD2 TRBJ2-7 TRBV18 TGTGCCAGCTCACCCCGACTAGCGGAAATCAAGAGGGAGCAGTACTTC CASSPRLAEIKREQYF
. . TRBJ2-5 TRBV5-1 TGCGCCAGCAGCTTGGGGGCCGGGACGACCGGGGAGACCCAGTACTTC CASSLGAGTTGETQYF
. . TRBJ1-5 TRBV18 TGTGCCAGCTCATCCATTATTAATCAGCCCCAGCATTTT CASSSIINQPQHF
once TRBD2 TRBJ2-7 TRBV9 TGTGCCAGCAGTGCTCTGGGGACTAGCGGGGGGCCCTACGAGCAGTACTTC CASSALGTSGGPYEQYF
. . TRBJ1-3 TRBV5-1 TGCGCCAGCAGTTTAGGGGTTGCTGGAAACACCATATATTTT CASSLGVAGNTIYF
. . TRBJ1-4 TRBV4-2 TGTGCCAGCAGCCAAAATAACCGGGCCTCTAATGAAAAACTGTTTTTT CASSQNNRASNEKLFF
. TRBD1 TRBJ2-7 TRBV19 TGTGCCAGTAGTACGGACAGGGGCGAGGAGCAGTACTTC CASSTDRGEEQYF
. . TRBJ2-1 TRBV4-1 TGCGCCAGCAGCCAAGAGGGGTACAATGAGCAGTTCTTC CASSQEGYNEQFF
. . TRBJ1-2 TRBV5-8 TGTGCCAGCAGCTTGGCGTTTCACAGGGAGGCCTACAGTCGTGATGGCTACACCTTC CASSLAFHREAYSRDGYTF
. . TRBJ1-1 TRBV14 TGTGCCAGCAGCCAAAACACTGAAGCTTTCTTT CASSQNTEAFF
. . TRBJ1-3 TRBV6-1 TGTGCCAGCAGTGAACTGGGACCGTGGGACACCATATATTTT CASSELGPWDTIYF
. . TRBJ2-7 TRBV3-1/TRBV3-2 TGTGCCAGCAGCCAATTGGGGGAGCAGTACTTC CASSQLGEQYF
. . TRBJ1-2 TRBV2 TGTGCCAGCAGTGAAGCGCTTACCAGGGGATTCTATGGCTACACCTTC CASSEALTRGFYGYTF
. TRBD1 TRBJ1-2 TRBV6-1 TGTGCCAGCGGGCCGGGACAGCATTATGGCTACACCTTC CASGPGQHYGYTF
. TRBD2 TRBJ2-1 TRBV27 TGTGCCAGCAGTCCTCGACTAGCGGGAGATGAGCAGTTCTTC CASSPRLAGDEQFF